A single TCR beta chain is shown here with its context. As yet, its antigen is unknown. This sample is drawn from a study of shared clonotypes between healthy human individuals. About the research overall: Used for every donor were three CD4 naive, three CD4 memory, two CD8 naive and one CD8 memory plate.

Findings of the study overall: Sequencing of the sorted subsets was shown by rarefaction to be incomplete despite large depth. Clonotypes shared by all four donors outscored non-shared clonotypes in generation probability.

This CDR3 is 16 amino acids long. Germline assignment: CDR1 SGDLS and CDR2 YYNGEE. Germline trimming cut 2 bases from V and 5 bases from J; bases unmatched to any gene: 13. Per the original data handling: Filtering differed for immunoSEQ, which gave only junction sequences without quality scores. Using immunoSEQ multiplex PCR, the repertoire was profiled, and TCRdb retains in-frame clones only, with some absent. D and trimming were read from the DNA, whereas the V and J calls and clone size are those reported in that table. The sample lists 2,500,000 or so clones, less than 95% occurring once. J is TRBJ2-7 and V is TRBV9; 7 nucleotides match TRBD1. Sample: naive CD4+ T cells from PBMCs. Documented subset: CD45RA+ positively selected. The sequence came from a man aged 18 to 30 in good health. Some clones in this sample may be carry-over from other donors' samples. This CDR3 is CASSVTALTGANEQYF. The CDR3 DNA is TGTGCCAGCAGCGTGACCGCACTTACAGGGGCCAACGAGCAGTACTTC.